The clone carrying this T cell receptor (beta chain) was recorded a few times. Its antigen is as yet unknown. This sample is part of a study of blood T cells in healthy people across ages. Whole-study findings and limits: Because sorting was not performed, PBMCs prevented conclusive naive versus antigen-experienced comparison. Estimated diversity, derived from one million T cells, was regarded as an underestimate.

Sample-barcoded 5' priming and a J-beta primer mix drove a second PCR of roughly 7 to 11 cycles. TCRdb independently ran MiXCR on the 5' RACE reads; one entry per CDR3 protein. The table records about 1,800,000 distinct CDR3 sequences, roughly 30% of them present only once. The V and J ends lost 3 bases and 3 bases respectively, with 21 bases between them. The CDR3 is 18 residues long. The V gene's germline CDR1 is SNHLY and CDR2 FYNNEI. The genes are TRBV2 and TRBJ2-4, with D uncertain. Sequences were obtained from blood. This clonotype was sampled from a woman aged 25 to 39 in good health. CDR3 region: CASSDWVDNLPHKNIQYF. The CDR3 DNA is TGTGCCAGCAGTGATTGGGTAGACAATCTCCCCCACAAAAACATTCAGTACTTC.